This T cell receptor beta chain was identified during a study of blood T cell repertoires in COVID-19. Germline V lookup: CDR1 MGHRA, CDR2 YSYEKL. Deletions cut 4 bases from V and 4 bases from J, with 17 bases between. The CDR3 covers 15 residues. Study processing details: Amplified reference gene primers provided the basis for estimating nucleated cell counts. TCRdb's table, derived via immunoSEQ multiplex PCR, lists solely in-frame clones and lacks some. Clone size and V and J calls were adopted from that table, with D and trimming inferred from the DNA. The table lists tens of thousands of clones, about 86% of them singletons.

This rearrangement joins TRBV4-1 to TRBJ2-7; weak D call: TRBD1 (5 bases). The sequence was obtained from a woman aged 80 or over in a cohort sampled during active or convalescent COVID-19. The sample consisted of peripheral blood. CDR3 DNA: TGCGCCAGCAGCCGGGGTTATGGGGCCGCGTACGAGCAGTACTTC. Protein sequence: CASSRGYGAAYEQYF.